This is a list of T cell receptor beta chains from one sample in a study of beta chain features in type 1 diabetes. Sequenced by immunoSEQ multiplex PCR; TCRdb stores in-frame clones only, minus some. The sample lists about 320,000 clones, 14% occurring once. The sample was central memory CD4+ T cells from blood. All receptors derive from a man in his thirties or forties in good health. Each CDR3 is given with its conserved first and last residue. The order of the fields is J gene, clone size, V gene, D gene, CDR3 protein, CDR3 DNA. D genes are given only for firm matches. The size entry is marked missing in some rows and otherwise reads once, few, many or a size class.

J gene: TRBJ1-1
clone size: few
V gene: TRBV4-3
D gene: -
CDR3 protein: CASSQVPSEAFF
CDR3 DNA: TGCGCCAGCAGCCAAGTTCCGTCTGAAGCTTTCTTT

J gene: TRBJ1-6
clone size: -
V gene: TRBV5-1
D gene: TRBD1
CDR3 protein: CASSLPGQAHSPLHF
CDR3 DNA: TGCGCCAGCAGCCTCCCTGGACAGGCCCATTCACCCCTCCACTTT

J gene: TRBJ2-4
clone size: -
V gene: TRBV4-2
D gene: TRBD1
CDR3 protein: CASSGSGGGKNIQYF
CDR3 DNA: TGTGCCAGCAGCGGGTCAGGGGGTGGCAAAAACATTCAGTACTTC

J gene: TRBJ1-2
clone size: -
V gene: TRBV4-3
D gene: -
CDR3 protein: CASSQETGYGYTF
CDR3 DNA: TGCGCCAGCAGCCAAGAGACGGGGTATGGCTACACCTTC

J gene: TRBJ2-1
clone size: few
V gene: TRBV5-1
D gene: -
CDR3 protein: CASSLDGYNEQFF
CDR3 DNA: TGCGCCAGCAGCCTCGACGGGTACAATGAGCAGTTCTTC

J gene: TRBJ2-7
clone size: -
V gene: TRBV19
D gene: -
CDR3 protein: CASWGGGSSYEQYF
CDR3 DNA: TGTGCCAGTTGGGGAGGGGGCTCCTCCTACGAGCAGTACTTC

J gene: TRBJ2-2
clone size: few
V gene: TRBV7-3
D gene: -
CDR3 protein: CASSLFSQTNTGELFF
CDR3 DNA: TGTGCCAGCAGCTTATTCAGTCAGACAAACACCGGGGAGCTGTTTTTT

J gene: TRBJ2-1
clone size: few
V gene: TRBV11-3
D gene: -
CDR3 protein: CASSRGTPEGSEQFF
CDR3 DNA: TGTGCCAGCAGCCGAGGGACTCCCGAGGGGAGTGAGCAGTTCTTC

J gene: TRBJ2-3
clone size: many
V gene: TRBV18
D gene: -
CDR3 protein: CASSPGRAPDTQYF
CDR3 DNA: TGTGCCAGCTCACCCGGTCGGGCCCCAGATACGCAGTATTTT

J gene: TRBJ1-2
clone size: few
V gene: TRBV9
D gene: -
CDR3 protein: CASSPRQEGYTF
CDR3 DNA: TGTGCCAGCAGCCCTCGACAGGAAGGCTACACCTTC

J gene: TRBJ1-1
clone size: -
V gene: TRBV29-1
D gene: -
CDR3 protein: CSVAGGNTEAFF
CDR3 DNA: TGCAGCGTTGCGGGGGGGAACACTGAAGCTTTCTTT

J gene: TRBJ1-2
clone size: -
V gene: TRBV30
D gene: TRBD1
CDR3 protein: CAWSLPGGWGYTF
CDR3 DNA: TGTGCCTGGAGTCTCCCAGGGGGGTGGGGCTACACCTTC

J gene: TRBJ2-3
clone size: few
V gene: TRBV19
D gene: -
CDR3 protein: CASGRRSAASTDTQYF
CDR3 DNA: TGTGCCAGTGGTCGCCGAAGTGCAGCTAGCACAGATACGCAGTATTTT

J gene: TRBJ1-1
clone size: -
V gene: TRBV5-1
D gene: -
CDR3 protein: CASSSTQVNTEAFF
CDR3 DNA: TGCGCCAGCAGCTCGACTCAGGTGAACACTGAAGCTTTCTTT

J gene: TRBJ2-3
clone size: -
V gene: TRBV14
D gene: -
CDR3 protein: CASSRSLASGTDTQYF
CDR3 DNA: TGTGCCAGCAGCCGGTCGTTAGCTAGCGGCACAGATACGCAGTATTTT

J gene: TRBJ1-6
clone size: few
V gene: TRBV7-2
D gene: -
CDR3 protein: CASSKVASGANSPLHF
CDR3 DNA: TGTGCCAGCAGCAAGGTGGCGTCAGGGGCTAATTCACCCCTCCACTTT

J gene: TRBJ1-4
clone size: few
V gene: TRBV12-5
D gene: -
CDR3 protein: CASGLEKGKLFF
CDR3 DNA: TGTGCTAGTGGCCTCGAGAAAGGGAAACTGTTTTTT

J gene: TRBJ2-5
clone size: -
V gene: TRBV6-5
D gene: -
CDR3 protein: CASSLARGGGETQYF
CDR3 DNA: TGTGCCAGCAGTTTAGCCAGAGGGGGGGGAGAGACCCAGTACTTC

J gene: TRBJ2-7
clone size: -
V gene: TRBV6-6
D gene: TRBD1
CDR3 protein: CASQGAGQGTNEQYF
CDR3 DNA: TGTGCCAGCCAGGGGGCGGGACAGGGTACTAACGAGCAGTACTTC

J gene: TRBJ2-1
clone size: few
V gene: TRBV7-2
D gene: -
CDR3 protein: CASSLTGQSYNEQFF
CDR3 DNA: TGTGCCAGCAGCTTAACGGGACAATCCTACAATGAGCAGTTCTTC

J gene: TRBJ2-5
clone size: few
V gene: TRBV7-6
D gene: TRBD2
CDR3 protein: CASQLAGGPETQYF
CDR3 DNA: TGTGCCAGCCAACTGGCGGGGGGGCCCGAGACCCAGTACTTC

J gene: TRBJ2-4
clone size: few
V gene: TRBV5-1
D gene: TRBD1
CDR3 protein: CASSLGQGGAKNIQYF
CDR3 DNA: TGCGCCAGCAGCTTAGGACAGGGGGGAGCCAAAAACATTCAGTACTTC

J gene: TRBJ1-2
clone size: few
V gene: TRBV10-3
D gene: -
CDR3 protein: CAISPLSGGYTF
CDR3 DNA: TGTGCCATCAGTCCTTTGAGCGGAGGCTACACCTTC

J gene: TRBJ1-4
clone size: -
V gene: TRBV6-5
D gene: -
CDR3 protein: CASNRVGGSEKLFF
CDR3 DNA: TGTGCCAGCAACCGAGTCGGGGGCTCCGAAAAACTGTTTTTT

J gene: TRBJ2-5
clone size: -
V gene: TRBV2
D gene: -
CDR3 protein: CASTQDNQETQYF
CDR3 DNA: TGTGCCAGCACCCAGGACAACCAAGAGACCCAGTACTTC

J gene: TRBJ1-2
clone size: -
V gene: TRBV5-1
D gene: TRBD1
CDR3 protein: CASSITGAGEGYTF
CDR3 DNA: TGCGCCAGCAGCATAACAGGGGCCGGAGAGGGCTACACCTTC

J gene: TRBJ1-1
clone size: -
V gene: TRBV5-1
D gene: -
CDR3 protein: CASSLVRGRNSEAFF
CDR3 DNA: TGCGCCAGCAGCTTGGTCAGGGGTCGGAATTCTGAAGCTTTCTTT

J gene: TRBJ1-2
clone size: few
V gene: TRBV5-4
D gene: -
CDR3 protein: CASSVALQPWEF
CDR3 DNA: TGTGCCAGCAGCGTCGCATTACAACCTTGGGAATTC

J gene: TRBJ1-1
clone size: many
V gene: TRBV6-5
D gene: -
CDR3 protein: CASSRITNRAEAFF
CDR3 DNA: TGTGCCAGCAGCCGAATCACCAACAGGGCGGAAGCTTTCTTT

J gene: TRBJ2-7
clone size: -
V gene: TRBV5-5
D gene: TRBD1
CDR3 protein: CASSLAAARTGYSYEQYF
CDR3 DNA: TGTGCCAGCAGCTTGGCCGCTGCACGGACAGGGTACTCCTACGAGCAGTACTTC

J gene: TRBJ2-5
clone size: few
V gene: TRBV2
D gene: -
CDR3 protein: CASTVKRETQYF
CDR3 DNA: TGTGCCAGCACCGTAAAGCGGGAGACCCAGTACTTC

J gene: TRBJ1-2
clone size: few
V gene: TRBV5-4
D gene: -
CDR3 protein: CASSLTDSYGYTF
CDR3 DNA: TGTGCCAGCAGCTTAACGGACAGCTATGGCTACACCTTC

J gene: TRBJ2-1
clone size: few
V gene: TRBV7-8
D gene: TRBD2
CDR3 protein: CASSPSSGNEQFF
CDR3 DNA: TGTGCCAGCAGCCCCTCTAGCGGGAATGAGCAGTTCTTC

J gene: TRBJ2-5
clone size: few
V gene: TRBV7-8
D gene: -
CDR3 protein: CASSLGGQETQYF
CDR3 DNA: TGTGCCAGCAGCTTAGGAGGTCAAGAGACCCAGTACTTC

J gene: TRBJ2-3
clone size: -
V gene: TRBV6-6
D gene: -
CDR3 protein: CASSVVDTDTQYF
CDR3 DNA: TGTGCCAGCAGTGTGGTAGACACAGATACGCAGTATTTT

J gene: TRBJ2-2
clone size: few
V gene: TRBV7-9
D gene: -
CDR3 protein: CASSEGTWATGELFF
CDR3 DNA: TGTGCCAGCAGCGAAGGGACATGGGCCACCGGGGAGCTGTTTTTT

J gene: TRBJ2-2
clone size: few
V gene: TRBV11-2
D gene: TRBD2
CDR3 protein: CASSSTGTSLPTGELFF
CDR3 DNA: TGTGCCAGCAGCTCCACCGGGACTAGCCTCCCCACCGGGGAGCTGTTTTTT

J gene: TRBJ2-1
clone size: few
V gene: TRBV5-1
D gene: -
CDR3 protein: CASSLAGDEHNEQFF
CDR3 DNA: TGCGCCAGCAGCTTGGCCGGGGATGAGCACAATGAGCAGTTCTTC

J gene: TRBJ2-7
clone size: few
V gene: TRBV9
D gene: TRBD2
CDR3 protein: CASSVDLAGYYEQYF
CDR3 DNA: TGTGCCAGCAGCGTAGACCTAGCGGGGTACTACGAGCAGTACTTC

J gene: TRBJ2-2
clone size: -
V gene: TRBV2
D gene: TRBD1
CDR3 protein: CASSYRGTGELFF
CDR3 DNA: TGTGCCAGCAGTTACAGGGGTACCGGGGAGCTGTTTTTT

J gene: TRBJ1-3
clone size: -
V gene: TRBV11-2
D gene: -
CDR3 protein: CASSLVGYGNTIYF
CDR3 DNA: TGTGCCAGCAGCTTAGTGGGATATGGAAACACCATATATTTT

J gene: TRBJ1-2
clone size: -
V gene: TRBV7-9
D gene: -
CDR3 protein: CASRKDSTPRYGYTF
CDR3 DNA: TGTGCCAGCAGAAAAGACAGTACGCCGAGGTATGGCTACACCTTC

J gene: TRBJ1-1
clone size: -
V gene: TRBV9
D gene: -
CDR3 protein: CASSVGGGSNTEAFF
CDR3 DNA: TGTGCCAGCAGCGTAGGAGGGGGGTCGAACACTGAAGCTTTCTTT

J gene: TRBJ2-3
clone size: few
V gene: TRBV7-3
D gene: -
CDR3 protein: CASSLDGTSTDTQYF
CDR3 DNA: TGTGCCAGCAGCTTAGACGGAACGAGCACAGATACGCAGTATTTT

J gene: TRBJ2-4
clone size: -
V gene: TRBV6-5
D gene: TRBD2
CDR3 protein: CASSEYRGRTLEYF
CDR3 DNA: TGTGCCAGCAGTGAATATCGCGGGAGAACTCTCGAGTACTTC